A single T cell receptor (beta chain) is shown here with its context. Its antigen remains unidentified. It was CD45RO-negative cells, positively selected for CCR7, that made up naive CD8 cells, with terminally differentiated effector memory CD45RA+ cells excluded. Those who donated, Caucasian adults without exception, all lived in Nashville, Tennessee. This record comes from a study of shared clonotypes between healthy human individuals. Study in general: With ages of 18 to 49, the donors were two women and three men.

Study conclusions and caveats: Rarefaction revealed incomplete sorted-subset sequencing despite large depth. The donor pool, a small one, limited the genetic and exposure-history diversity represented.

Libraries were prepared by immunoSEQ multiplex PCR; TCRdb keeps only in-frame clonotypes and omits some of them. The table shows approximately 2,000,000 clones, with 80% to 95% occurring only once. The sequencing input was naive CD8+ T cells from PBMCs. This clonotype was obtained from a young man in good health. Some clones in this sample may be carry-over from other donors' samples.

As DNA, the CDR3 is TGTGCCAGCAGCGGGACAGGCTATGGCTACACCTTC. It translates to CASSGTGYGYTF. The chain has TRBV5-8 and TRBJ1-2, with 8 bases that match TRBD1. Per germline, CDR1 SGHTS and CDR2 YDEGEE. The CDR3 covers 12 residues. Germline trimming cut 4 bases from V and 4 bases from J; bases unmatched to any gene: 0.